The TCR beta chain described here comes from a study of blood T cells in healthy people across ages. The germline V gene encodes CDR1 SQVTM and CDR2 ANQGSEA. This CDR3 contains 14 residues. Unmatched junction bases numbered 5, after V lost 5 bases and J lost 0 bases. Then a second PCR, running about 6 to 11 cycles, was carried out with a sample-barcoded 5' primer and a J-beta primer mix. TCRdb fed the 5' RACE reads into MiXCR, producing one record per CDR3 protein. Among around 750,000 distinct CDR3 sequences listed, about 53% were seen once. V gene TRBV29-1 combines with J gene TRBJ2-3, with TRBD2 identical over 7 bases. Sequencing was carried out using blood. The receptor was derived from an elderly man in good health. This chain's CDR3 is CSVLRLASTDTQYF. CDR3 nucleotide sequence: TGCAGCGTTCTCCGACTAGCTAGCACAGATACGCAGTATTTT.